The rows below give T cell receptor beta chains drawn from one sample of a study of regulatory T cells in long-lasting Graves disease. Using its own MiXCR run on the multiplex PCR reads, TCRdb lists one record per CDR3 protein. In the table there are a few hundred thousand distinct CDR3 sequences, roughly a quarter of which are singletons. The sample was peripheral blood mononuclear cells (PBMCs), taken when the disease was refractory, from a patient treated with antithyroid drugs. The receptors here all came from a female donor with Graves disease. The CDR3 runs from the conserved cysteine through the conserved F or W. The D gene is left open where the match is weak. Clone size is stated in some rows and not others, as once, few, many or a class when expanded.

j_call v_call clone_size d_call cdr3_aa cdr3_nt
TRBJ2-7 TRBV7-8 many TRBD2 CASSWTSGAFYEQYF TGTGCCAGCAGCTGGACTAGCGGTGCATTCTACGAGCAGTACTTC
TRBJ1-3 TRBV27 few NA CASSLRGAGGNTIYF TGTGCCAGCAGTTTGCGGGGGGCGGGCGGAAACACCATATATTTT
TRBJ2-5 TRBV6-1 many TRBD1 CASNQPTGMGETQYF TGTGCCAGCAATCAACCGACAGGGATGGGTGAGACCCAGTACTTC
TRBJ1-6 TRBV19 few NA CASSIVPAGSYNLPLHF TGTGCCAGTAGTATCGTTCCGGCGGGCTCCTATAATTTACCCCTCCACTTT
TRBJ1-1 TRBV20-1 NA NA CSARVDLLGVTEAFF TGCAGTGCTAGAGTTGACCTCCTCGGGGTGACTGAAGCTTTCTTT
TRBJ1-6 TRBV20-1 many NA CSARDVGKFSPLHF TGCAGTGCTAGAGATGTAGGGAAGTTTTCACCCCTCCACTTT
TRBJ2-5 TRBV3-1 few TRBD1 CASSQYLGGDRDMETQYF TGTGCCAGCAGCCAATATCTAGGTGGGGACAGGGATATGGAGACCCAGTACTTC
TRBJ2-2 TRBV28 many TRBD1 CASSVGDRGIGELFF TGTGCCAGCAGCGTAGGGGACAGGGGAATCGGGGAGCTGTTTTTT
TRBJ2-2 TRBV5-1 NA TRBD2 CASSLGGTRSYSTGELFF TGCGCCAGCAGCCTGGGGGGGACCAGATCCTATTCGACCGGGGAGCTGTTTTTT
TRBJ2-3 TRBV20-1 many NA CSADLGSTDTQYF TGCAGTGCTGACCTCGGGAGCACAGATACGCAGTATTTT
TRBJ1-1 TRBV19 NA NA CASSMGLGRNTEAFF TGTGCCAGTAGTATGGGGCTGGGAAGAAACACTGAAGCTTTCTTT
TRBJ2-5 TRBV12-5 many NA CASAPEGGKGTQYF TGTGCTAGTGCCCCGGAAGGGGGAAAGGGGACCCAGTACTTC
TRBJ2-7 TRBV20-1 NA NA CSARERDIGEQYF TGCAGTGCTAGAGAGCGGGATATCGGCGAGCAGTACTTC
TRBJ1-3 TRBV19 NA NA CASSPGRGRSSGNTIYF TGTGCCAGTAGTCCCGGTAGAGGCCGAAGCTCTGGAAACACCATATATTTT
TRBJ1-1 TRBV6-1 few NA CASSRNTKAFF TGTGCCAGCAGTCGGAACACTAAAGCTTTCTTT
TRBJ2-7 TRBV7-9 few NA CASSWTTYEQYF TGTGCCAGCAGCTGGACAACCTACGAGCAGTACTTC
TRBJ2-7 TRBV15 NA NA CATSRDRVGYEQYF TGTGCCACCAGCAGGGACAGAGTCGGCTACGAGCAGTACTTC
TRBJ1-2 TRBV12-3/TRBV12-4 many TRBD1 CASSLSPPTGWDYGYTF TGTGCCAGCAGTTTATCCCCCCCGACAGGGTGGGACTATGGCTACACCTTC
TRBJ2-7 TRBV28 many NA CASSSPGFYEQYF TGTGCCAGCAGTTCTCCAGGGTTCTACGAGCAGTACTTC
TRBJ1-1 TRBV5-1 NA NA CASSLGRYNTEAFF TGCGCCAGCAGCTTGGGCAGATATAACACTGAAGCTTTCTTT
TRBJ1-4 TRBV28 many NA CASSLTRWGAVEKLFF TGTGCCAGCAGTTTAACGCGGTGGGGGGCGGTTGAAAAACTGTTTTTT
TRBJ1-1 TRBV30 NA NA CAWNRPEAFF TGTGCCTGGAATAGGCCGGAAGCTTTCTTT
TRBJ1-1 TRBV19 NA NA CASSVDPVNTEAFF TGTGCCAGTAGTGTAGATCCAGTGAACACTGAAGCTTTCTTT
TRBJ1-1 TRBV30 NA NA CAWSNRGAFF TGTGCCTGGAGTAACCGAGGAGCTTTCTTT
TRBJ1-3 TRBV5-1 few TRBD1 CASSTNGQGRNTIYF TGCGCCAGCAGCACCAACGGACAGGGTAGAAACACCATATATTTT
TRBJ2-7 TRBV6-2/TRBV6-3 few NA CASSFPPHEQYF TGTGCCAGCAGTTTTCCCCCCCACGAGCAGTACTTC
TRBJ1-1 TRBV30 many NA CAWSVWGTSTEAFF TGTGCCTGGAGTGTTTGGGGAACCAGCACTGAAGCTTTCTTT
TRBJ2-7 TRBV7-2 few TRBD2 CASSLFSGSSYEQYF TGTGCCAGCAGCTTATTCAGCGGGAGTAGCTACGAGCAGTACTTC
TRBJ2-7 TRBV29-1 many NA CSADREGSYEQYF TGCAGCGCGGACAGGGAGGGATCCTACGAGCAGTACTTC
TRBJ1-2 TRBV4-3 few TRBD1 CASSQDSGTAVNLISGYTF TGCGCCAGCAGCCAAGATTCGGGGACAGCAGTAAATTTAATCTCTGGCTACACCTTC
TRBJ1-1 TRBV29-1 NA NA CSVEARTFTEAFF TGCAGCGTTGAGGCCAGAACCTTCACTGAAGCTTTCTTT
TRBJ2-7 TRBV4-1 NA NA CASSQGYPTGKLYEQYF TGCGCCAGCAGCCAGGGTTACCCAACAGGGAAACTCTACGAGCAGTACTTC
TRBJ2-5 TRBV7-2 NA NA CASSLMGVETQYF TGTGCCAGCAGCTTAATGGGTGTGGAGACCCAGTACTTC
TRBJ1-4 TRBV20-1 few NA CSASLFQGMAEKLVF TGCAGTGCTAGTTTATTTCAGGGGATGGCTGAAAAACTGGTTTTT
TRBJ2-1 TRBV2 NA TRBD2 CASSLADYEQFF TGTGCCAGCAGCCTAGCGGATTATGAGCAGTTCTTC
TRBJ2-7 TRBV19 many TRBD1 CASSTDRNAYEQYF TGTGCCAGTAGTACGGACAGGAATGCCTACGAGCAGTACTTC
TRBJ2-2 TRBV10-3 NA TRBD1 CAISVFDRGDTGELFF TGTGCCATCAGTGTGTTCGACAGGGGAGACACCGGGGAGCTGTTTTTT